Shown below are 28 T cell receptor beta chains from a single sample sequenced in a study of shared clonotypes between healthy human individuals. Here immunoSEQ multiplex PCR was the method, and the copy in TCRdb shows in-frame clones only, minus some. The data show approximately 97,000 clones, with roughly two thirds seen just once and approximately 49% held by the top ten. The sequenced sample consisted of memory CD8+ T cells sorted from blood. The subset was: CD45RO+ cells pooled with CCR7-negative TemRA cells. The receptors derive from a man aged 30-40 years in good health.

The rearrangement joins TRBV27 to TRBJ2-3, with unresolved D. With 8 bases removed from V and 2 bases from J, the gap between germline ends came to 14 bases. Germline loops: CDR1 MNHEY, CDR2 SMNVEV (reference sequence). The CDR3 covers 14 residues. The CDR3 reads CASGDRAYTDTQYF. As DNA, the CDR3 is TGTGCCAGCGGAGACCGGGCCTACACAGATACGCAGTATTTT.

V and J are TRBV7-9 and TRBJ1-1; unclear D gene. Deletions cut 5 bases from V and 0 bases from J, with 19 bases between. The germline V gene encodes CDR1 SEHNR and CDR2 FQNEAQ (reference sequence). The CDR3 extends over 17 amino acids. Written as DNA, the CDR3 is TGTGCCAGCAGCCCCGGGGAATCTCTGGGGATGAACACTGAAGCTTTCTTT. Translating gives CASSPGESLGMNTEAFF.

The J gene is TRBJ1-5, the V gene TRBV5-6; 8 bases match TRBD1. CDR1 and CDR2 (germline): SGHDT, YYEEEE. This CDR3 comprises 14 residues. Trimming at V came to 3 bases and at J to 5 bases, leaving 4 bases not matched to a gene. CDR3 sequence reads: CASSSDRGDQPQHF. The CDR3 bases are TGTGCCAGCAGCTCCGACAGGGGAGATCAGCCCCAGCATTTT.

This clone appeared a few times. The chain combines TRBV6-5 with TRBJ2-3; no clear D gene. V lost 6 bases, J lost 2 bases, and 9 bases lay in between. Germline lookup yields CDR1 MNHEY and CDR2 SVGAGI. The CDR3 spans 13 residues. Here the CDR3 reads CASSLEYTDTQYF. CDR3 coding DNA: TGTGCCAGCAGCCTCGAATACACAGATACGCAGTATTTT.

The chain employs TRBV6-6 and TRBJ2-7, with a tentative D call TRBD2 (6 bases). Per germline, CDR1 MNHNY and CDR2 SVGAGI (reference sequence). The CDR3 is 14 amino acids. The V gene lost 4 bases and the J gene lost 3 bases, with 13 bases spanning the gap. CDR3 in amino acids: CASSSYRESYEQYF. The DNA for the CDR3 is TGTGCCAGCAGTTCCTACCGGGAGAGCTACGAGCAGTACTTC.

This clone was counted many times. J is TRBJ1-5 and V is TRBV19; no reliable D call. The CDR3 totals 14 residues. Germline V gene sequence: CDR1 LNHDA, CDR2 SQIVND (reference sequence). V gave up 7 bases and J gave up 0 bases, with 10 bases separating them. The CDR3 DNA is TGTGCCAGTACGGCGCCCTATAGCAATCAGCCCCAGCATTTT. This translates into CASTAPYSNQPQHF.

The chain combines TRBV7-2 with TRBJ2-7, with D uncertain. CDR3 length: 14 amino acids. Trimming took off 3 bases at V and 0 bases at J, with 9 bases between the two ends. CDR1 and CDR2 (germline): SGHTA, FQGNSA. CDR3 loop: CASSFAVASYEQYF. CDR3 nucleotide sequence: TGTGCCAGCAGCTTCGCGGTAGCCTCCTACGAGCAGTACTTC.

For this clone: The sample contains more than one DNA sequence encoding this CDR3. The chain uses TRBV9 and TRBJ2-3, with D unresolved. Trimming removed 0 bases at V and 0 bases at J, with 5 bases between. Germline lookup yields CDR1 SGDLS and CDR2 YYNGEE. The CDR3 consists of 14 residues. The CDR3 bases are TGTGCCAGCAGCGTAGAGGGCAGCACAGATACGCAGTATTTT. It is translated as CASSVEGSTDTQYF.

V gene TRBV4-1 combines with J gene TRBJ2-1, with TRBD1 as a possible D gene (5 bases). This CDR3 is 14 amino acids long. The V end lost 0 bases, the J end lost 5 bases, and 8 bases lay between the germline ends. Germline CDR1 MGHRA, CDR2 YSYEKL. As DNA, the CDR3 is TGCGCCAGCAGCCAAGAAGGCAGGGACAATGAGCAGTTCTTC. As protein: CASSQEGRDNEQFF.

The chain uses TRBV28 and TRBJ2-4; D ambiguous. This CDR3 comprises 19 residues. Germline V CDR1 and CDR2: MDHEN, SYDVKM. Trimming left V 3 bases short and J 0 bases short, with 21 bases between. In nucleotides, the CDR3 is TGTGCCAGCAGTTTTTGGGTTTTGGAAACTAACGTAGCCAAAAACATTCAGTACTTC. The encoded protein is CASSFWVLETNVAKNIQYF. Supplemented by reference TRBV28 and TRBJ2-4, the full variable domain reads DVKVTQSSRYLVKRTGEKVFLECVQDMDHENMFWYRQDPGLGLRLIYFSYDVKMKEKGDIPEGYSVSREKKERFSLILESASTNQTSMYLCASSFWVLETNVAKNIQYFGAGTRLSVL.

This clone was found once. The J gene is TRBJ2-2, the V gene TRBV4-3; TRBD2 aligns across 11 bases. Germline V lookup: CDR1 LGHNA, CDR2 YSLEER. Trimming cost V 2 bases and J 2 bases; bases outside gene matches: 4. CDR3 length: 17 amino acids. DNA of the CDR3: TGCGCCAGCAGCCAACAACTAGCGGGAGACAACACCGGGGAGCTGTTTTTT. Protein product: CASSQQLAGDNTGELFF.

This chain links TRBV5-1 with TRBJ2-1; 7 bases map to TRBD1. In germline, CDR1 is SGHRS, CDR2 YFSETQ. The V gene end was trimmed by 5 bases and the J gene end by 3 bases; junction bases not matched to a gene: 2. The CDR3 contains 13 residues. The CDR3 is CASSWTGYNEQFF. The DNA of the CDR3 is TGCGCCAGCAGTTGGACAGGCTACAATGAGCAGTTCTTC.

The chain uses TRBV15 and TRBJ2-5; possible D gene TRBD2, 6 bases. The CDR3 spans 15 residues. Germline CDR1 and CDR2: LNHNV and YYDKDF (reference sequence). V was clipped by 0 bases and J by 4 bases, with 12 bases between them. As DNA, the CDR3 is TGTGCCACCAGCAGAGACCCACTAGCATCAGAGACCCAGTACTTC. Translation: CATSRDPLASETQYF.

The chain is built from TRBV11-2 and TRBJ1-2; 7 bases fit TRBD1. The CDR3 has 14 amino acids. V lost 3 bases, J lost 8 bases, and 9 bases stayed unmatched. Germline V lookup: CDR1 SGHAT, CDR2 FQNNGV. CDR3 nucleotides: TGTGCCAGCAGCTTCCCTACAGGGGTGGGCGGCTACACCTTC. Its protein is CASSFPTGVGGYTF. Based on the CDR3 plus reference TRBV11-2 and TRBJ1-2, the full variable domain is EAGVAQSPRYKIIEKRQSVAFWCNPISGHATLYWYQQILGQGPKLLIQFQNNGVVDDSQLPKDRFSAERLKGVDSTLKIQPAKLEDSAVYLCASSFPTGVGGYTFGSGTRLTVV.

The rearrangement uses TRBV4-3 and TRBJ2-1, with 11 bases fitting TRBD2. Germline CDR1 reads LGHNA; CDR2 reads YSLEER. The CDR3 spans 15 residues. After removal of 4 bases from V and 4 bases from J, the junction contained 3 bases not matched to a gene. The CDR3 sequence: CASSPGLAGYNEQFF. In nucleotides, the CDR3 is TGCGCCAGCAGCCCTGGACTAGCGGGTTACAATGAGCAGTTCTTC.

The rearrangement uses TRBV21-1 and TRBJ2-5; the listed D gene, TRBD2, was not tested against the DNA. TRBV21-1 is given as a pseudogene. This CDR3 region has 16 residues. In DNA, the CDR3 is TGTGCCAGCAGCACGGGACTTCATGGACATTGGGAGACCCAGTACTTC. It yields the protein CASSTGLHGHWETQYF.

This chain connects TRBV29-1 to TRBJ2-3, with TRBD1 identical over 9 bases. V dropped 6 bases and J dropped 6; count of bases not matched to a gene: 4. The CDR3 covers 12 residues. Looked up from germline, CDR1 is SQVTM and CDR2 is ANQGSEA. CDR3 residues: CSVNRGLDTQYF. The CDR3 DNA reads as TGCAGCGTCAACAGGGGGCTGGATACGCAGTATTTT.

The CDR3 DNA reads as TGTGCCAGCAGTGGAAGGACGGAGACCTACGAGCAGTACTTC. Translating gives CASSGRTETYEQYF. The genes are TRBV25-1 and TRBJ2-7; D unresolved. This CDR3 has 14 residues. Germline CDR1 and CDR2: MGHDK and SYGVNS. Trimming cost V 4 bases and J 2 bases, with 12 bases left between them.

This rearrangement joins TRBV28 to TRBJ2-5; D is possibly TRBD1 (6 bases). The J call is doubtful: the DNA matches TRBJ2-7 better. This CDR3 comprises 13 residues. Germline CDR1 MDHEN, CDR2 SYDVKM. CDR3 amino acids: CASSDGTTYEQYF. CDR3 nucleotides: TGTGCCAGCAGTGATGGGACAACCTACGAGCAGTACTTC.

There are a few counts of this clone. This sequence joins TRBV2 and TRBJ2-5; the D gene is possibly TRBD2 (5 bases). CDR3 size: 16 residues. V was cut by 2 bases and J by 0 bases, with 13 bases left in between. Germline loops: CDR1 SNHLY, CDR2 FYNNEI. This CDR3 reads CASSERPAGYQETQYF. The CDR3 coding sequence is TGTGCCAGCAGTGAAAGACCGGCGGGTTACCAAGAGACCCAGTACTTC.

The CDR3 region has the DNA TGTGCCAGCAGCGGACAGAGGTTC. Translated, it gives CASSGQRF. The V gene is TRBV21-1, the J gene TRBJ2-7; the table gives TRBD1 as D, unverified against the DNA. TRBV21-1 is recorded as a pseudogene. The CDR3 length is 8 residues.

This clone is a singleton in its sample. The V and J genes are TRBV27 and TRBJ1-1; D remains unclear. V lost 5 bases, J lost 1 base, and 8 bases lay in between. This CDR3 is built from 13 residues. Germline V lookup: CDR1 MNHEY, CDR2 SMNVEV (reference sequence). The DNA of the CDR3 is TGTGCCAGCAGTCCAGTGTGGAACACTGAAGCTTTCTTT. Translation: CASSPVWNTEAFF.

The table lists this clone with a few counts. The chain recombines TRBV7-6 with TRBJ2-5, with 8 bases fitting TRBD2. Losses at the gene ends were 2 bases for V and 3 bases for J; bases not matched to a gene: 11. The germline CDR1 and CDR2 sequences are SGHVS and FNYEAQ. This CDR3 comprises 17 residues. CDR3 sequence reads: CASSLPGGGLYKETQYF. DNA of the CDR3: TGTGCCAGCAGCTTACCCGGGGGGGGTCTGTATAAAGAGACCCAGTACTTC.

V usage is TRBV30 and J usage is TRBJ2-7; the D gene is possibly TRBD2 (6 bases). Germline-derived CDR1 and CDR2 are GTSNPN and SVGIG (reference sequence). CDR3 size: 16 residues. With 0 bases removed from V and 2 bases from J, the gap between germline ends came to 17 bases. CDR3 in DNA: TGTGCCTGGAGTGTAGGCCCGGGACTGAACGCCTACGAGCAGTACTTC. Its protein product is CAWSVGPGLNAYEQYF.

J is TRBJ2-1 and V is TRBV5-1, with D hard to call. The CDR3 is 15 residues long. The ends were cut back, 0 bases at V and 8 bases at J, with 15 bases in the middle. Germline V gene data show CDR1 as SGHRS and CDR2 as YFSETQ. The CDR3 sequence is CASSLVAATQYEQFF. DNA of the CDR3: TGCGCCAGCAGCTTGGTTGCGGCTACTCAATATGAGCAGTTCTTC.

This clone occurred a few times. V usage is TRBV7-6 and J usage is TRBJ2-1; the match to TRBD1 covers 10 bases. The trim removed 2 bases at V and 7 bases at J, leaving 5 bases unmatched. Germline loops: CDR1 SGHVS, CDR2 FNYEAQ. CDR3 length: 15 residues. The DNA of the CDR3 is TGTGCCAGCAGCTTAATGTCGGGACAGGGGAATGAGCAGTTCTTC. This sequence encodes CASSLMSGQGNEQFF.

On this clone itself: One base separates it from a far larger clone, so it is likely a read error. Other nucleotide sequences in the sample specify the same CDR3. V is TRBV6-6 and J is TRBJ2-5; D is perhaps TRBD1 (6 bases). Germline V gene data show CDR1 as MNHNY and CDR2 as SVGAGI (reference sequence). The CDR3 runs 14 residues. CDR3 in amino acids: CASSPLTGPQTQYF. The CDR3 region has the DNA TGCGCCAGCAGCCCCCTGACAGGCCCCCAGACCCAGTACTTC.

The chain carries TRBV5-5 and TRBJ1-5, with a possible D match to TRBD1 (6 bases). CDR3 size: 18 residues. Germline assignment: CDR1 SGHKS and CDR2 YYEKEE (reference sequence). V dropped 3 bases and J dropped 2 bases, with 21 bases sitting between them. The CDR3 DNA sequence: TGTGCCAGCAGCTCAAGGGGGGGACATGACTATGGCAATCAGCCCCAGCATTTT. Translating it yields CASSSRGGHDYGNQPQHF. The whole variable domain, remainder taken from reference TRBV5-5 and TRBJ1-5, is DAGVTQSPTHLIKTRGQQVTLRCSPISGHKSVSWYQQVLGQGPQFIFQYYEKEERGRGNFPDRFSARQFPNYSSELNVNALLLGDSALYLCASSSRGGHDYGNQPQHFGDGTRLSIL.